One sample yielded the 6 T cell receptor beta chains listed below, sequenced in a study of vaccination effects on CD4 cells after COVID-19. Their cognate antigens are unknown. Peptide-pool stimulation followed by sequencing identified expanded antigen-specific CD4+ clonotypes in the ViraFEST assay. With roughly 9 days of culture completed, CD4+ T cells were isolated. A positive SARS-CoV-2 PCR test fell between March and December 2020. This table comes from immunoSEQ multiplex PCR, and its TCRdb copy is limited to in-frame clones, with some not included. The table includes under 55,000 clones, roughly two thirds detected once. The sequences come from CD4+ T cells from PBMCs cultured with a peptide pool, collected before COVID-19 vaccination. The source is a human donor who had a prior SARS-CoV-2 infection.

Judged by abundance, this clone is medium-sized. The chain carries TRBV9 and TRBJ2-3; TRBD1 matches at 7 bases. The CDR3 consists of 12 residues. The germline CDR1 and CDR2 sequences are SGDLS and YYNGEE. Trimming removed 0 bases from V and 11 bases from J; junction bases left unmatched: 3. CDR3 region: CASSVADRLQYF. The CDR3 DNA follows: TGTGCCAGCAGCGTAGCGGACAGGCTGCAGTATTTT.

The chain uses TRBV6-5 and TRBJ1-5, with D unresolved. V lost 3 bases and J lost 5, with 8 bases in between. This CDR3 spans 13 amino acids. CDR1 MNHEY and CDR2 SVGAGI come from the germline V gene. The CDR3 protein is CASSYYSDQPQHF. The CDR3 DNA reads TGTGCCAGCAGTTATTACTCGGATCAGCCCCAGCATTTT.

CDR3 in amino acids: CASSSRGQGFYEQYF. CDR3 in DNA: TGTGCCAGTAGTAGCCGCGGACAGGGTTTCTACGAGCAGTACTTC. The rearrangement links TRBV19 to TRBJ2-7; TRBD1 matches 8 bases. This CDR3 is 15 amino acids long. With V trimmed by 4 bases and J by 3 bases, 8 bases remained unmatched. Per germline, CDR1 LNHDA and CDR2 SQIVND (reference sequence).

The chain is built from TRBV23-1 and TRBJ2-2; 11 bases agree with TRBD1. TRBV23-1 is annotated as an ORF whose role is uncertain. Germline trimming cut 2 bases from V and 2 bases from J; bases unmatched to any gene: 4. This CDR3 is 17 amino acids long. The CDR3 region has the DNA TGCGCCAGCAGTCAACCCGGACAGGGGGCAAACACCGGGGAGCTGTTTTTT. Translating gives CASSQPGQGANTGELFF.

CDR3 loop: CASSQEIASHRFF. The DNA for the CDR3 is TGTGCCAGCAGCCAAGAAATAGCAAGTCACCGGTTCTTC. The rearrangement links TRBV3-1 (or the pseudogene TRBV3-2) to TRBJ2-1; D is undetermined. This CDR3 region has 13 residues. From germline, CDR1 is LGHDT and CDR2 YNNKEL (reference sequence). The germline V and J ends were trimmed by 0 bases and 15 bases, with 15 bases remaining between them.

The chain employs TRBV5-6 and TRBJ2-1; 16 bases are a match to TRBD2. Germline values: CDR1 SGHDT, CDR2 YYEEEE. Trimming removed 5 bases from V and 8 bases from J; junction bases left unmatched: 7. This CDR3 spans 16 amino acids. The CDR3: CASRLGLAGGRYEQFF. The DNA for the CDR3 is TGTGCCAGCAGACTGGGACTAGCGGGGGGGCGGTATGAGCAGTTCTTC.